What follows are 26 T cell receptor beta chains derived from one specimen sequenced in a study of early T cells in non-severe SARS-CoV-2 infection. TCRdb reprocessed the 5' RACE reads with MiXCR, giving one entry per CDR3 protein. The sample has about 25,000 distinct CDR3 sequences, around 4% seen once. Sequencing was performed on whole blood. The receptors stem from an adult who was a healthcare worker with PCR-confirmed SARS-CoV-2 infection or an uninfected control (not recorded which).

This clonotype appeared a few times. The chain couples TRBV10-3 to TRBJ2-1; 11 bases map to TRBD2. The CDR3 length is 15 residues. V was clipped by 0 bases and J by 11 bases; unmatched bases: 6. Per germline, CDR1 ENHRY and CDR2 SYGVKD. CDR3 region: CAISESGTSGSQQFF. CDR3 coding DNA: TGTGCCATCAGTGAGTCGGGGACTAGCGGCAGTCAGCAGTTCTTC.

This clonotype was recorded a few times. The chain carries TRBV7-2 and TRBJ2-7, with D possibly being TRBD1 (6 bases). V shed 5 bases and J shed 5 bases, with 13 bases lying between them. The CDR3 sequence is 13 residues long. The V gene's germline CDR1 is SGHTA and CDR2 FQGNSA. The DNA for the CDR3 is TGTGCCAGCAGCCGACGGACAGACAACGAGCAGTACTTC. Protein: CASSRRTDNEQYF.

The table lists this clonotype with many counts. CDR3 sequence: CASSLELAGYNEQFF. The CDR3 DNA reads as TGCGCCAGCAGCTTGGAACTAGCGGGATACAATGAGCAGTTCTTC. The rearrangement links TRBV5-1 to TRBJ2-1, with 10 nucleotides matching TRBD2. The CDR3 covers 15 residues. CDR1 is SGHRS and CDR2 is YFSETQ in the germline V gene. Trimming cost V 0 bases and J 4 bases; bases outside gene matches: 1.

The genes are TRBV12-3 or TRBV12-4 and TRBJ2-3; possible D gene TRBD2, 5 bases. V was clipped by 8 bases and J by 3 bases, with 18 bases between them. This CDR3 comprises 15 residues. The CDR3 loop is CASHKGEGSTDTQYF. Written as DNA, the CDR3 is TGTGCCAGCCATAAAGGAGAGGGATCTACAGATACGCAGTATTTT.

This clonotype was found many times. The CDR3 DNA sequence: TGTGCCAGCAGTTCTACTGGACTAGCGGGACCTAATGAGCAGTTCTTC. Translating gives CASSSTGLAGPNEQFF. This chain uses TRBV12-3 or TRBV12-4 with TRBJ2-1; 12 bases line up with TRBD2. This CDR3 has 16 residues. V was clipped by 4 bases and J by 7 bases; unmatched bases: 8.

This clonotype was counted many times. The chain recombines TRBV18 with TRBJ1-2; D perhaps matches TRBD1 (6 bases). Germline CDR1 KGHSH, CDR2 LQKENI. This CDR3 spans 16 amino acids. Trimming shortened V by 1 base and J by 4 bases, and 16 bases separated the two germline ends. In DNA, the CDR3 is TGTGCCAGCTCACCACGGAGTCAGGAGGGGGGCTATGGCTACACCTTC. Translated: CASSPRSQEGGYGYTF.

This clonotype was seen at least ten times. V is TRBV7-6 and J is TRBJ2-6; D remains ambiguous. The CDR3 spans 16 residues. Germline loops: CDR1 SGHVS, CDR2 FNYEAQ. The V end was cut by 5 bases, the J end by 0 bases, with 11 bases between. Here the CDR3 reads CASSLNPSSGANVLTF. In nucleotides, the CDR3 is TGTGCCAGCAGCCTAAACCCAAGCTCTGGGGCCAACGTCCTGACTTTC.

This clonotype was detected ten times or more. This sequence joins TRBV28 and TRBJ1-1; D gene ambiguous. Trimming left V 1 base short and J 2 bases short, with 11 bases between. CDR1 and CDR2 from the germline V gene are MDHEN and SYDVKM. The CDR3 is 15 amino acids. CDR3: CASSLLIGDNTEAFF. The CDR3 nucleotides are TGTGCCAGCAGTTTATTGATAGGAGATAACACTGAAGCTTTCTTT.

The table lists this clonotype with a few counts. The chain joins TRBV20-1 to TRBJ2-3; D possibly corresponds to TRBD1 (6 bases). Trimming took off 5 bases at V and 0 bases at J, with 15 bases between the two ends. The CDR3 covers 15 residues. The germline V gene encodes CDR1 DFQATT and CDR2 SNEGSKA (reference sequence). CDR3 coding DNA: TGCAGTGCTGAGGACAGACAAACTAGCACAGATACGCAGTATTTT. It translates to CSAEDRQTSTDTQYF.

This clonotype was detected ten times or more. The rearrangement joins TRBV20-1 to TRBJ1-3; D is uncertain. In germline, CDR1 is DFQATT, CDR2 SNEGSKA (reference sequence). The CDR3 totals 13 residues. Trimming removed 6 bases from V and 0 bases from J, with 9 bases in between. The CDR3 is CSAGRISGNTIYF. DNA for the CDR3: TGCAGTGCCGGACGGATCTCTGGAAACACCATATATTTT.

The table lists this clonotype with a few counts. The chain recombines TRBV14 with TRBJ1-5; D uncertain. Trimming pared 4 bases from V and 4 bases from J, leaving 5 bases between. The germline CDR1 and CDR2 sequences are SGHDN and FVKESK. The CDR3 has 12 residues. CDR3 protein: CASSLTNQPQHF. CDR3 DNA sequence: TGTGCCAGCAGCCTAACAAATCAGCCCCAGCATTTT.

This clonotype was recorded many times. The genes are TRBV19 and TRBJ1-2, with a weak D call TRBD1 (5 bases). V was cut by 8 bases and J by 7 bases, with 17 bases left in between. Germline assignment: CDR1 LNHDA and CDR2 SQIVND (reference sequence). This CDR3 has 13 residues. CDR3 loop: CASRTPGIGGYTF. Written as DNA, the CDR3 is TGTGCCAGTCGAACGCCAGGGATCGGTGGCTACACCTTC.

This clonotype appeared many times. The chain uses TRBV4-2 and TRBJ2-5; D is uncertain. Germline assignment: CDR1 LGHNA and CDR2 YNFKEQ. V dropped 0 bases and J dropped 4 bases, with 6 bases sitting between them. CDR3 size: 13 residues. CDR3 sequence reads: CASSQDARETQYF. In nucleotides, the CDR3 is TGTGCCAGCAGCCAAGACGCGCGAGAGACCCAGTACTTC.

Written as DNA, the CDR3 is TGCAGCGTGATAGCGGGTGGGAACTACGAGCAGTACTTC. It translates to CSVIAGGNYEQYF. This chain links TRBV29-1 with TRBJ2-7, with 7 nucleotides matching TRBD2. Trimming cost V 6 bases and J 3 bases; bases outside gene matches: 8. The CDR3 is made up of 13 amino acids. Germline CDR1 is SQVTM and CDR2 is ANQGSEA.

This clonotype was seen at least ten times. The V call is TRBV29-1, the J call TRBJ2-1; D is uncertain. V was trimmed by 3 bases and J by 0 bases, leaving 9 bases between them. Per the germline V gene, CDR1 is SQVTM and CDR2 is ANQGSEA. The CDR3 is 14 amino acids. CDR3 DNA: TGCAGCGTTGATTTGCCCAGCTCCTACAATGAGCAGTTCTTC. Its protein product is CSVDLPSSYNEQFF.

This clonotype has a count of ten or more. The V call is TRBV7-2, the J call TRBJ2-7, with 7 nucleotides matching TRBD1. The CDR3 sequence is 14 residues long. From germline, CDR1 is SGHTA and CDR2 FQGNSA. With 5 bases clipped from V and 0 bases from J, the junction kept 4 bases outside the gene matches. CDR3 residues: CASSRGQSSYEQYF. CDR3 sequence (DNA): TGTGCCAGCAGCCGGGGACAGAGCTCCTACGAGCAGTACTTC.

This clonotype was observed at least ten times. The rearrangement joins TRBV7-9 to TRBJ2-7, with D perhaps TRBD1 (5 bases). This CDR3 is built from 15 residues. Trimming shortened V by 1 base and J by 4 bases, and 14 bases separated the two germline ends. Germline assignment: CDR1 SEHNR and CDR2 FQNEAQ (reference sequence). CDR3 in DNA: TGTGCCAGCAGCTTAGACCTGGCAGGGCGGTACGAGCAGTACTTC. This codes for CASSLDLAGRYEQYF.

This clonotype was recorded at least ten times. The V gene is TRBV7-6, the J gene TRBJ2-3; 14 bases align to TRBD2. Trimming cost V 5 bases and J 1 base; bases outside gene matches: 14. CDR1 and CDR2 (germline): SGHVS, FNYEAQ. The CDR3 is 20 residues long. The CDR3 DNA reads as TGTGCCAGCAGCCTCCTGGCCGGGACTAGCGGGAGTTCTGGCACAGATACGCAGTATTTT. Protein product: CASSLLAGTSGSSGTDTQYF.

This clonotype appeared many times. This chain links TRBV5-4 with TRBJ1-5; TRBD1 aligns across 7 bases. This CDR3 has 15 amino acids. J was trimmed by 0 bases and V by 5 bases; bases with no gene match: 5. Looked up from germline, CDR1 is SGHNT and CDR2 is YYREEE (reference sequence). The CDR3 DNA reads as TGTGCCAGCAGTCCGGACAGGAATAGCAATCAGCCCCAGCATTTT. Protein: CASSPDRNSNQPQHF. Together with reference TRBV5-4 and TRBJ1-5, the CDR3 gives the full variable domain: ETGVTQSPTHLIKTRGQQVTLRCSSQSGHNTVSWYQQALGQGPQFIFQYYREEENGRGNFPPRFSGLQFPNYSSELNVNALELDDSALYLCASSPDRNSNQPQHFGDGTRLSIL.

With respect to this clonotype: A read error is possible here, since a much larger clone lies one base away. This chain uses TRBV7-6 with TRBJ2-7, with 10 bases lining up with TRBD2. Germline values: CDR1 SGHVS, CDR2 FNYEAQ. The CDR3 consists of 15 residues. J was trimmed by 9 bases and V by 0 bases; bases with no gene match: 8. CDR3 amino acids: CASSLAAGGPIGQYF. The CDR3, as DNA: TGTGCCAGCAGCTTAGCAGCGGGAGGGCCAATCGGGCAGTACTTC.

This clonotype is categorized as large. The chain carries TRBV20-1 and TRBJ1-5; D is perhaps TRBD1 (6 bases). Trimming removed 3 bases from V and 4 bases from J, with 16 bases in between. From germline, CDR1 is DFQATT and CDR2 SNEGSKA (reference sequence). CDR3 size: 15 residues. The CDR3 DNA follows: TGCAGTGCTAGTGGGGGCAGGGGCCCGAATCAGCCCCAGCATTTT. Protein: CSASGGRGPNQPQHF.

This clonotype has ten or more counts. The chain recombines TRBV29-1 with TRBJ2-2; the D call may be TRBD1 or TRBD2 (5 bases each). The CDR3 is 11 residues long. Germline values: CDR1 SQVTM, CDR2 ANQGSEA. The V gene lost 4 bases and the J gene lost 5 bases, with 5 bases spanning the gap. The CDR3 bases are TGCAGCGTTGGGGGGACCGGGGAGCTGTTTTTT. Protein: CSVGGTGELFF.

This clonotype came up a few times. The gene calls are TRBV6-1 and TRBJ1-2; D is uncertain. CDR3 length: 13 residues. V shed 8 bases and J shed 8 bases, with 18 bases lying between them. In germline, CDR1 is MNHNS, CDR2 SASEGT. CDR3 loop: CASLVTGRRGYTF. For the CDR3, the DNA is TGTGCCAGCTTGGTTACCGGGCGGAGGGGCTACACCTTC.

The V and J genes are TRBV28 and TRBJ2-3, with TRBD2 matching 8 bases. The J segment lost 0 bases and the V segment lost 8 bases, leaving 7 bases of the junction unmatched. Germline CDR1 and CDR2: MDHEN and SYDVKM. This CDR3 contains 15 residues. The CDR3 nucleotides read TGTGCCAGCCCCGGACTAGCCCTTAGCACAGATACGCAGTATTTT. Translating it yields CASPGLALSTDTQYF.

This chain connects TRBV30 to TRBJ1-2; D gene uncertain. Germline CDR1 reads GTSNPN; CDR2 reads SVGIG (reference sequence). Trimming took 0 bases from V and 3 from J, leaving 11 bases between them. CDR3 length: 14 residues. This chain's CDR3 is CAWSVDKGHYGYTF. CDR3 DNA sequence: TGTGCCTGGAGTGTAGATAAGGGCCACTATGGCTACACCTTC.

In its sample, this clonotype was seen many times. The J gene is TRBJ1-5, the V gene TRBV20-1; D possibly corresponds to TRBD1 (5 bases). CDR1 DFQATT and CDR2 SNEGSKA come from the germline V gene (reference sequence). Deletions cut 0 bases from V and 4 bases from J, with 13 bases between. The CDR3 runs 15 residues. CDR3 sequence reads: CSARDPVGGNQPQHF. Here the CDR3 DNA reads TGCAGTGCTAGAGATCCGGTGGGGGGAAATCAGCCCCAGCATTTT.